This paragraph covers one TCR beta chain sequence. Some clones are missing from TCRdb's copy, which holds only in-frame ones; the method was immunoSEQ multiplex PCR. The data show tens of thousands of clones, more than 80% seen once. This specimen belongs to a study of T cell responses to AZD1222 COVID-19 vaccine. The CDR3 loop spans 13 amino acids. The V gene end was trimmed by 5 bases and the J gene end by 4 bases; junction bases not matched to a gene: 0. The sample in question was peripheral blood, obtained on day 0 of AZD1222 vaccination. J is TRBJ1-5 and V is TRBV12-3 or TRBV12-4; 9 bases agree with TRBD1. This receptor was taken from an adult in good health. The DNA for the CDR3 is TGTGCCAGCAGTGGGACAGGGAATCAGCCCCAGCATTTT. Amino acid sequence: CASSGTGNQPQHF.